This T cell receptor beta chain was sequenced for a study of identical twins. Study-wide findings and caveats: Out-of-frame alpha sequences shared by twins showed excess low generation probability. Twins shared beta out-of-frame sequences in excess, but this excess was weaker. The models systematically underestimated how much out-of-frame TCR alpha was shared in monozygotic twins.

V was clipped by 2 bases and J by 5 bases, with 9 bases between them. CDR1 is SGHRS, CDR2 YFSETQ, per germline. The CDR3 consists of 13 residues. Via MiXCR, TCRdb re-called the 5' RACE reads, giving one row per CDR3 protein. The table has approximately 590,000 distinct CDR3 sequences, around a tenth seen once. This clonotype was seen ten or more times. No antigen is known for it. The same specimen was also included in a second study, on yellow fever vaccine responses in identical twins.

This receptor was obtained from a woman aged 18-29 years in good health. The V and J genes are TRBV5-1 and TRBJ2-3, with TRBD2 as a possible D gene (6 bases). The sequencing input was PBMCs. CDR3 amino acids: CASSLPGEDTQYF. The CDR3 DNA reads as TGCGCCAGCAGCTTACCGGGGGAAGATACGCAGTATTTT.